Below, one T cell receptor beta chain is given with its context. This entry belongs to a study of control samples from healthy donors and cancer patients. The CDR3 extends over 18 amino acids. The junction had 14 bases not matched to a gene; V was cut back by 3 bases and J by 3 bases. From germline, CDR1 is MGHRA and CDR2 YSYEKL. Sequenced by immunoSEQ multiplex PCR; TCRdb stores in-frame clones only, minus some. The table records roughly 190,000 clones, roughly nine tenths of them present only once. The TCR sequence derives from a man aged 25 to 40 in good health. This chain links TRBV4-1 with TRBJ2-7, with 10 bases lining up with TRBD1. The sequenced sample was blood. This chain's CDR3 is CASSHATLAGTGVYEQYF. In DNA, the CDR3 is TGCGCCAGCAGCCATGCTACCTTAGCCGGGACAGGGGTCTACGAGCAGTACTTC.